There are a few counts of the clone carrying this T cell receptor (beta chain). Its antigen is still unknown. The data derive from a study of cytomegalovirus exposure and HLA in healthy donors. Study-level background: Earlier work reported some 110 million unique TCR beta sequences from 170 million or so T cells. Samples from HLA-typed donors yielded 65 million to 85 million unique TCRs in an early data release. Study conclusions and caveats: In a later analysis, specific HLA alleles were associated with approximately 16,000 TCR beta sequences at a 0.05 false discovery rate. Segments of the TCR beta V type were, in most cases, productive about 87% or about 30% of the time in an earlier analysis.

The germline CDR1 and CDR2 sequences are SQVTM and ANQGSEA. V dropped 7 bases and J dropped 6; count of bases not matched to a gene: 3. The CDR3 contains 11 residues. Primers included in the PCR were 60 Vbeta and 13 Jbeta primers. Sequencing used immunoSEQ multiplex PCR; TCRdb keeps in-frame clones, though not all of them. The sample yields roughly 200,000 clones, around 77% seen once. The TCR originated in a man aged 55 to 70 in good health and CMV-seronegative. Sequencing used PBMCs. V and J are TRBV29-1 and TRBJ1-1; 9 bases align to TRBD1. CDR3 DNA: TGCAGCGACAGACAGGGGGCTGAAGCTTTCTTT. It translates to CSDRQGAEAFF. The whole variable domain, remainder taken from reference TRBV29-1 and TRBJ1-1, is SAVISQKPSRDICQRGTSLTIQCQVDSQVTMMFWYRQQPGQSLTLIATANQGSEATYESGFVIDKFPISRPNLTFSTLTVSNMSPEDSSIYLCSDRQGAEAFFGQGTRLTVV.